This TCR beta chain emerged from a study of Ad26.COV2.S vaccination and SARS-CoV-2 variants. Trimming took 0 bases from V and 1 from J; bases not matched to a gene: 6. Germline-derived CDR1 and CDR2 are SGHRS and YFSETQ. The CDR3 runs to 17 residues. Note on this clone: The target antigen is unknown.

Study-level points and caveats: Recipients of vaccine and of placebo showed similar breadth of their non-spike TCR repertoires. In vaccinated individuals, spike-specific CD8+ and CD4+ T cell responses reportedly displayed substantial breadth. Vaccine recipients showed a spike-specific TCR breadth that was higher than in placebo recipients. Possibly, TCR breadth and depth analyses underestimated total T cell responses.

Clones were read by immunoSEQ multiplex PCR, and TCRdb kept only the in-frame ones, dropping some. The sample shows fewer than 55,000 clones, around 83% of them seen only once. V usage is TRBV5-1 and J usage is TRBJ2-3, with 9 bases matching TRBD2. The source material was peripheral blood, sampled after recovery from COVID-19. The origin of this receptor is a human donor who had recovered from COVID-19. CDR3 DNA sequence: TGCGCCAGCAGCTTGGGTCTGACTAGCGGTCGCACAGATACGCAGTATTTT. It codes for CASSLGLTSGRTDTQYF.